The present T cell receptor (beta chain) was sequenced within a study of CD8 T cells in ankylosing spondylitis. Preparation of TCR beta libraries was done by quantitative 5'-RACE with molecular barcodes. A single record per CDR3 protein comes from TCRdb applying MiXCR to the 5' RACE reads. The sample has over 450,000 distinct CDR3 sequences, over 9.5% seen once; the top ten hold 6.5% to 7%. Study-wide results and limits: Disease-linked clones, CD8+, were relatively rare in peripheral blood. Reportedly, disease-linked clones are significantly enriched in ankylosing spondylitis patients' matched synovial fluid. Seemingly characteristic of ankylosing spondylitis blood was a TCR beta motif consisting of about 8 highly homologous variants.

This clonotype was seen only a few times. Its antigen is not known. The sequencing sample was made of blood, either unsorted or a sorted T cell fraction (not recorded which). The sequence was obtained from a male donor with ankylosing spondylitis.

The CDR3 loop is CASSFGTSGSGGTQYF. The DNA of the CDR3 is TGTGCCAGCAGCTTCGGGACTAGCGGGAGCGGCGGGACCCAGTACTTC. The rearrangement joins TRBV7-2 to TRBJ2-5; 14 bases match TRBD2. After removal of 3 bases from V and 7 bases from J, the junction contained 7 bases not matched to a gene. Looked up from germline, CDR1 is SGHTA and CDR2 is FQGNSA. The CDR3 spans 16 residues.